This T cell receptor beta chain was observed in a study of cytomegalovirus exposure and HLA in healthy donors. Points from the study as a whole: High sensitivity and specificity were reportedly achieved when the classifier diagnosed cytomegalovirus status. The finding came from a later analysis; first-cohort TCR clusters tended to co-occur in the 110 or so validation repertoires. Most TCR sequences showed up rarely, but some public TCRs showed up in many donors. Associated with cytomegalovirus, according to the listing, were 150 to 200 TCR beta chains.

Germline V lookup: CDR1 SGHRS, CDR2 YFSETQ. The CDR3 contains 16 residues. Germline trimming cut 4 bases from V and 6 bases from J; bases unmatched to any gene: 14. Profiled with immunoSEQ multiplex PCR; TCRdb holds only in-frame clones, not every one. The sample contains about 260,000 clones, roughly 88% of which appear only once. Concerning this clone itself: Its matching antigen is unknown.

Input material: PBMCs. The chain links TRBV5-1 to TRBJ1-1, with 8 nucleotides matching TRBD1. The origin of this receptor is a young woman in good health and CMV-seronegative. CDR3: CASSPGDRTGRSEAFF. CDR3 DNA: TGCGCCAGCAGCCCTGGGGATAGGACAGGGAGGTCTGAAGCTTTCTTT.